The rows below give T cell receptor beta chains drawn from one sample of a study of cytomegalovirus exposure and HLA in healthy donors. This table comes from immunoSEQ multiplex PCR, and its TCRdb copy is limited to in-frame clones, with some not included. The profile shows about 150,000 clones, approximately 83% of them singletons. Input material: PBMCs. These receptors were taken from a woman in her forties in good health and CMV-seronegative. Each CDR3 is given with its conserved first and last residue.

j_gene,v_gene,CDR3aa
TRBJ2-3,TRBV5-1,CASTGTDTQYF
TRBJ1-1,TRBV5-8,CASSLGQGRTEAFF
TRBJ1-3,TRBV18,CASSPVASGNTIYF
TRBJ1-1,TRBV7-9,CASSPHGENTEAFF
TRBJ1-5,TRBV10-3,CAISAGTASLAQHF
TRBJ2-5,TRBV6-1,CASSEELGSGSWETQYF
TRBJ2-1,TRBV4-2,CASSQPHLAGPYNEQFF
TRBJ2-7,TRBV4-2,CASSQQGQADPYEQYF
TRBJ1-5,TRBV7-8,CASSRGGYQPQHF
TRBJ1-6,TRBV2,CASRDRQGAYSPLHF
TRBJ1-2,TRBV11-2,CASSLYRVGGGYGYTF
TRBJ1-3,TRBV6-5,CASRPGQGAGNTIYF
TRBJ1-4,TRBV6-5,CASSPTGIREKLFF
TRBJ2-7,TRBV7-8,CASSGLAGKTYEQYF
TRBJ2-7,TRBV5-1,CASTGSGSSYEQYF
TRBJ1-3,TRBV30,CAWRLFGAGSGNTIYF
TRBJ2-5,TRBV27,CASSSVPTTETQYF
TRBJ2-2,TRBV10-3,CAIGWAEVPKFSNTGELFF
TRBJ2-3,TRBV11-2,CASSLIRGDTQYF
TRBJ1-2,TRBV28,CASNPPRRQGFGGYTF
TRBJ1-3,TRBV18,CASSLETSSGNTIYF
TRBJ1-2,TRBV30,CAWSTGTGYYGYTF
TRBJ2-1,TRBV7-9,CASSLVPQNEQFF
TRBJ1-5,TRBV4-1,CASSQSSDRGNQPQHF
TRBJ2-7,TRBV7-9,CASSSGTGVHEQYF
TRBJ2-5,TRBV7-9,CASSLVAGGQETQYF